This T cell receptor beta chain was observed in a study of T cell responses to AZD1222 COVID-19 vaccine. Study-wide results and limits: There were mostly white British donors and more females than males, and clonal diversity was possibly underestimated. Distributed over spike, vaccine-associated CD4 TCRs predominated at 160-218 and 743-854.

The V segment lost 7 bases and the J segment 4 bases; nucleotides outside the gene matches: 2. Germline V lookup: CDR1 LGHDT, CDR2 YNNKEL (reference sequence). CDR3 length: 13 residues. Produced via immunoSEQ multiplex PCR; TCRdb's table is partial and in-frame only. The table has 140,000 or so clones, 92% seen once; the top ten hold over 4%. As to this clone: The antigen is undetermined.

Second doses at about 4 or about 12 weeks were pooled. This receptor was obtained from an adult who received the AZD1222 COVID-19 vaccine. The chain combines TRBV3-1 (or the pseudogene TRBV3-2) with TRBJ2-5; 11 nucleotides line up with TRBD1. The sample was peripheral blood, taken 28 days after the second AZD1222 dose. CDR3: CASKDRGPETQYF. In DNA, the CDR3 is TGTGCCAGCAAGGACAGGGGGCCAGAGACCCAGTACTTC.